This TCR beta chain was recovered during a study of metastatic and nonmetastatic thyroid tumors. Thyroid surgery was performed in patients who had received no treatment beforehand. TCRdb reprocessed the PCR reads using MiXCR. The table records around 19,000 clones, around 10% of them present only once. This clone appeared many times. The sequence was obtained from a female donor with papillary thyroid cancer or a benign thyroid nodule (not recorded which). Some clones in this sample may be carry-over from other donors' samples. Input material: blood.

The CDR3 loop is CASSSGRDMNTEAFF. The CDR3 DNA is TGTGCCAGCAGCTCGGGCCGGGATATGAACACTGAAGCTTTCTTT. The chain couples TRBV7-9 to TRBJ1-1; D not resolved. The V end lost 4 bases, the J end lost 0 bases, and 12 bases lay between the germline ends. The CDR3 spans 15 residues. Germline V lookup: CDR1 SEHNR, CDR2 FQNEAQ (reference sequence). Full variable domain (outside the CDR3, taken from reference TRBV7-9 and TRBJ1-1): DTGVSQNPRHKITKRGQNVTFRCDPISEHNRLYWYRQTLGQGPEFLTYFQNEAQLEKSRLLSDRFSAERPKGSFSTLEIQRTEQGDSAMYLCASSSGRDMNTEAFFGQGTRLTVV.